Below are 6 T cell receptor beta chains sequenced from a single sample in a study of cytomegalovirus exposure and HLA in healthy donors. PCR amplification relied on 60 Vbeta primers (plus 13 Jbeta primers). The method was immunoSEQ multiplex PCR; TCRdb's version includes in-frame clones alone and lacks a portion of them. The sample records under 200,000 clones, 75% to 90% being singletons. Sequencing input: PBMCs. These receptors were taken from a male donor in good health and CMV-seropositive.

This chain uses TRBV13 with TRBJ1-6; no firm D call. V was cut by 0 bases and J by 0 bases, with 3 bases left in between. The CDR3 sequence is 15 residues long. Germline lookup yields CDR1 PRHDT and CDR2 FYEKMQ (reference sequence). The CDR3 DNA is TGTGCCAGCAGCTTAGGGAGCTCCTATAATTCACCCCTCCACTTT. This sequence encodes CASSLGSSYNSPLHF.

The chain recombines TRBV6-5 with TRBJ1-5, with D unclear. V was cut by 0 bases and J by 7 bases, with 7 bases left in between. The CDR3 covers 13 residues. In germline, CDR1 is MNHEY, CDR2 SVGAGI. The CDR3 nucleotides are TGTGCCAGCAGTTACTCCGGAGTCCAGCCCCAGCATTTT. Protein: CASSYSGVQPQHF.

This clone was seen more than once but under ten times. The CDR3 DNA sequence: TGTGCCAGCAGTTACTCGGGGACAGGGGGGGAGCCCCAGCATTTT. Its protein is CASSYSGTGGEPQHF. This chain uses TRBV6-5 with TRBJ1-5, with 11 nucleotides matching TRBD1. The CDR3 is 15 amino acids. Germline V CDR1 and CDR2: MNHEY, SVGAGI. J was trimmed by 8 bases and V by 0 bases; bases with no gene match: 3.

This rearrangement joins TRBV5-1 to TRBJ2-5, with D maybe TRBD1 (6 bases). V was cut by 6 bases and J by 5 bases, with 17 bases left in between. Per the germline V gene, CDR1 is SGHRS and CDR2 is YFSETQ. This CDR3 contains 14 residues. The CDR3 is CASTGHSLGETQYF. CDR3 DNA: TGCGCCAGCACGGGACACAGCTTGGGGGAGACCCAGTACTTC.

The V call is TRBV19, the J call TRBJ2-7; possible D gene TRBD1, 5 bases. In germline, CDR1 is LNHDA, CDR2 SQIVND (reference sequence). This CDR3 comprises 14 residues. Trimming stripped 9 bases from V and 1 base from J, with 16 bases between. The CDR3 loop reads CASDSGRFSYEQYF. CDR3 nucleotide sequence: TGTGCCAGCGACTCAGGGCGATTTTCCTACGAGCAGTACTTC.

This sequence joins TRBV5-8 and TRBJ2-5; D may be TRBD1 (6 bases). Germline CDR1 and CDR2: SGHTS and YDEGEE. Trimming pared 0 bases from V and 2 bases from J, leaving 11 bases between. This CDR3 has 15 amino acids. The CDR3 reads CASSLEGVLQETQYF. Here the CDR3 DNA reads TGTGCCAGCAGCTTGGAGGGGGTCCTTCAAGAGACCCAGTACTTC.